One sample yielded the 12 T cell receptor beta chains listed below, sequenced in a study of response to subunit inactivated influenza vaccine. TCRdb called the RT-PCR reads again in MiXCR, with one record for every CDR3 protein. Here the sample spans hundreds of thousands of distinct CDR3 sequences, more than 10% being singletons. The starting material was non-naive T cells sorted from PBMCs, obtained less than 15 days before vaccination. The receptor set was obtained from a man aged 45-65 years who received an inactivated influenza vaccine.

This clonotype was counted only a few times. The chain recombines TRBV14 with TRBJ1-1, with TRBD1 matching 10 bases. Germline CDR1 reads SGHDN; CDR2 reads FVKESK. After removal of 0 bases from V and 7 bases from J, the junction contained 5 bases not matched to a gene. The CDR3 has 15 amino acids. For the CDR3, the DNA is TGTGCCAGCAGCCAAGATCAAAGGGACAGGGGTGAAGCTTTCTTT. Protein: CASSQDQRDRGEAFF. Together with reference TRBV14 and TRBJ1-1, the CDR3 gives the full variable domain: EAGVTQFPSHSVIEKGQTVTLRCDPISGHDNLYWYRRVMGKEIKFLLHFVKESKQDESGMPNNRFLAERTGGTYSTLKVQPAELEDSGVYFCASSQDQRDRGEAFFGQGTRLTVV.

This clonotype was recorded at least ten times. This chain connects TRBV20-1 to TRBJ1-4; the match to TRBD1 covers 9 bases. This CDR3 is built from 13 residues. Germline V gene sequence: CDR1 DFQATT, CDR2 SNEGSKA (reference sequence). The junction had 7 bases not matched to a gene; V was cut back by 6 bases and J by 8 bases. CDR3 sequence reads: CSANRGREEKLFF. For the CDR3, the DNA is TGCAGTGCCAACAGGGGGCGAGAGGAAAAACTGTTTTTT.

This clonotype was counted ten times or more. The chain employs TRBV11-2 and TRBJ1-4; D gene unclear. Trimming pared 0 bases from V and 6 bases from J, leaving 11 bases between. The CDR3 covers 15 residues. Germline values: CDR1 SGHAT, CDR2 FQNNGV. The CDR3 sequence: CASSLDSLTYEKLFF. In DNA form, the CDR3 reads TGTGCCAGCAGCTTAGACTCCCTTACCTATGAAAAACTGTTTTTT.

This clonotype has just a few counts. The chain carries TRBV12-3 or TRBV12-4 and TRBJ1-1; D is possibly TRBD1 (5 bases). V lost 5 bases and J lost 4, with 23 bases in between. This CDR3 is 17 amino acids long. In DNA form, the CDR3 reads TGTGCCAGCAGTCGGCGGGGGAGTGCGACGGGGTTCACTGAAGCTTTCTTT. As protein: CASSRRGSATGFTEAFF.

This clonotype was recorded many times. The final CDR3 position lacks the conserved phenylalanine or tryptophan, pointing to a likely read error. The limits of the CDR3 on the DNA are not certain, so only TCRdb's listed CDR3 is given. The rearrangement joins TRBV6-2 or TRBV6-3 to TRBJ2-1; TRBD2, as called in the table, went unchecked against the DNA. Including both end residues, the CDR3 is 13 amino acids long. CDR1 and CDR2 (germline): MNHEY, SVGEGT. CDR3 protein: CASRGLAGGSIFA.

The V gene is TRBV4-3, the J gene TRBJ2-6, with 7 bases identical to TRBD2. CDR3 length: 16 residues. CDR1 and CDR2 (germline): LGHNA, YSLEER. Trimming took 1 base from V and 4 from J; bases not matched to a gene: 4. The CDR3 DNA follows: TGCGCCAGCAGCCAAGGCGGGGGATCCGGGGCCAACGTCCTGACTTTC. Translation: CASSQGGGSGANVLTF.

This clonotype was found many times. The chain links TRBV5-1 to TRBJ2-7, with 9 bases lining up with TRBD1. This CDR3 has 12 amino acids. V shed 4 bases, J shed 6 bases, and the junction held 2 bases outside the gene matches. CDR1 SGHRS and CDR2 YFSETQ come from the germline V gene. As DNA, the CDR3 is TGCGCCAGCAGCACGACAGGGGGCGAGCAGTACTTC. Protein: CASSTTGGEQYF.

The V and J genes are TRBV29-1 and TRBJ2-5; perhaps TRBD1 as D (5 bases). Germline CDR1 is SQVTM and CDR2 is ANQGSEA. This CDR3 region has 15 residues. The germline V and J ends were trimmed by 1 base and 5 bases, with 17 bases remaining between them. The CDR3 DNA is TGCAGCGTTGAAGCTACAGGAGCCTTCCAGGAGACCCAGTACTTC. Encoded protein: CSVEATGAFQETQYF.

This clonotype was detected only a few times. DNA of the CDR3: TGTGCCAGCACCCGGGACCCCCCATCGAGCTCCTACAATGAGCAGTTCTTC. Protein: CASTRDPPSSSYNEQFF. The chain links TRBV6-2 or TRBV6-3 to TRBJ2-1, with D possibly called TRBD1 or TRBD2 (5 bases each). The V gene lost 7 bases and the J gene lost 0 bases, with 19 bases spanning the gap. Germline V lookup: CDR1 MNHEY, CDR2 SVGEGT. The CDR3 contains 17 residues.

This clonotype has a handful of counts. This chain joins TRBV27 and TRBJ2-1; D is ambiguous. V was shortened by 5 bases and J by 9 bases, with 17 bases between the two germline ends. The CDR3 runs 14 residues. CDR1 MNHEY and CDR2 SMNVEV come from the germline V gene (reference sequence). CDR3 in amino acids: CASSPLGFGIEQFF. Here the CDR3 DNA reads TGTGCCAGCAGTCCACTGGGGTTCGGCATTGAGCAGTTCTTC.

In its sample, this clonotype was seen many times. The chain couples TRBV12-3 or TRBV12-4 to TRBJ2-1, with D perhaps TRBD2 (7 bases). V shed 7 bases and J shed 7 bases, with 23 bases lying between them. The CDR3 loop spans 16 amino acids. Here the CDR3 DNA reads TGTGCCAGCATCGACTGGCGCGGGGGCCAGGGGAATGAGCAGTTCTTC. This gives the protein CASIDWRGGQGNEQFF.

About this clonotype itself: The CDR3 carries no conserved terminal phenylalanine or tryptophan, so it likely arises from a read error. The chain joins TRBV7-2 to TRBJ2-5; no firm D call. The ends were cut back, 4 bases at V and 3 bases at J, with 12 bases in the middle. The CDR3 spans 14 residues. CDR1 is SGHTA and CDR2 is FQGNSA in the germline V gene. The CDR3 DNA follows: TGTGCCAGCAGCTCACTCGGACGTAAAGAGACCCAGTACTCC. Its protein is CASSSLGRKETQYS.